The T cell receptor (beta chain) under discussion was sequenced for a study of human T cells and chemical hapten exposure. The overall study: Donors were sensitized with 2% DPC on the upper inner arm. Study findings and constraints: Compared to controls, expanded TCRs made significantly more large clusters of similar CDR3s.

The time point is: patch test 2, 6 weeks after DPC sensitization. Treatment of the sample: therapeutic diphenylcyclopropenone sensitization with weekly scalp DPC. This clonotype came up a few times. Its target is not known. TCRdb re-called the RACE reads through MiXCR, storing one row per CDR3 protein. Among approximately 89,000 distinct CDR3 sequences listed, about 6.6% were seen once. This CDR3 spans 12 amino acids. CDR1 and CDR2 from the germline V gene are SGHTA and FQGNSA. Trimming removed 4 bases at V and 10 bases at J, with 13 bases between. The material was whole blood, obtained in connection with sensitization to the hapten diphenylcyclopropenone (DPC). The genes are TRBV7-2 and TRBJ1-1; no firm D call. This TCR was recovered from a woman aged 30 to 39 with alopecia areata. Some clones in this sample may be carry-over from other donors' samples. The chain's CDR3 is CASSSRPGRAFF. The CDR3 bases are TGTGCCAGCAGCTCCCGACCCGGACGAGCTTTCTTT.